The table lists the clone carrying this T cell receptor (beta chain) with a count of one. Its antigen is currently unknown. These data are taken from a study of long-term antiretroviral therapy in people with HIV. Study results and caveats: Dating from about 2004 to 2017, the blood was possibly obtained under older ART regimens. Diversity measured after ART increased yet remained under transplant donor controls. Repertoires looked antigen-experienced, with only a slight naive shift after ART.

This CDR3 region has 16 residues. Germline CDR1 reads KGHSH; CDR2 reads LQKENI. V was shortened by 2 bases and J by 6 bases, with 19 bases between the two germline ends. One or more pre-ART and two or more post-ART PBMC samples were available from each donor. Assay version v3.0 of immunoSEQ was used, and it was run at survey level. Method: immunoSEQ multiplex PCR; TCRdb's copy keeps in-frame clones and lacks some. The sample yields 25,000 to 30,000 clones, about 83% seen once. Specimen: unsorted PBMCs, collected less than 5 years after starting antiretroviral therapy. The chain joins TRBV18 to TRBJ1-2; D might be TRBD1 (5 bases). This TCR was recovered from a man aged 35-49 years with HIV. The CDR3 loop is CASSPKNLGGLDGYTF. CDR3 sequence (DNA): TGTGCCAGCTCACCAAAGAACTTGGGGGGTTTAGATGGCTACACCTTC.